The following is a TCR beta chain sequence with its context. These data come from a study of cytomegalovirus exposure and HLA in healthy donors. A multiplex PCR was run with 60 Vbeta primers and 13 Jbeta primers. The method was immunoSEQ multiplex PCR; TCRdb's version includes in-frame clones alone and lacks a portion of them. The table includes 70,000 or so clones, roughly four fifths detected once. This CDR3 is 21 amino acids long. The chain has TRBV21-1 and TRBJ2-1; the table's D call, TRBD2, was not checked against the DNA. TRBV21-1 is a documented pseudogene. The sample consisted of PBMCs. The TCR comes from a man younger than 35 in good health and CMV-seronegative. The CDR3 sequence is CASSKPSEVTSGSHTYNEQFF. The CDR3 nucleotides are TGTGCCAGCAGCAAACCCTCAGAGGTGACTAGCGGGAGTCATACCTACAATGAGCAGTTCTTC.